Presented here are 30 T cell receptor beta chains from one specimen sequenced in a study of vaccination and CD4 T cells after COVID-19. These receptors' antigens are unknown. Time point given: late sampling 161 to 241 days after vaccination in three convalescent patients. Treatment indicated: roughly 11-day PBMC culture with coronavirus spike peptide pools or control peptides (ViraFEST assay). Sequenced with the Oncomine TCR Beta short-read assay was DNA taken from cultured CD4+ T cells. TCRdb called the PCR reads again in MiXCR, with one record for every CDR3 protein. Of roughly 18,000 distinct CDR3 sequences listed, roughly two fifths are singletons. This sample comprised CD4+ T cells from blood, cultured in vitro, obtained about 7 months after SARS-CoV-2 vaccination. All receptors derive from a human donor who had recovered from COVID-19.

The rearrangement links TRBV27 to TRBJ2-5; D remains ambiguous. Trimming cost V 4 bases and J 1 base, with 10 bases left between them. The CDR3 runs to 14 residues. CDR1 and CDR2 (germline): MNHEY, SMNVEV (reference sequence). The CDR3 protein is CASSSVGPQETQYF. In nucleotides, the CDR3 is TGTGCCAGCAGTTCTGTTGGGCCCCAAGAGACCCAGTACTTC.

This clonotype was seen a single time. At one of its ends the junction is not consistent with the germline gene, which may arise from a read error. This chain uses TRBV7-2 with TRBJ1-1; tentative D call: TRBD1 (6 bases). The CDR3 has 15 amino acids. The germline V gene encodes CDR1 SGHTA and CDR2 FQGNSA. The DNA for the CDR3 is TGTGCCAGCAGCTATAGGGGGGGCGGGGGCTTTGAAGCTTCCTTT. Translated: CASSYRGGGGFEASF.

This clonotype turned up a few times. The rearrangement links TRBV7-2 to TRBJ2-7; 13 positions match TRBD2. The CDR3 contains 16 residues. V lost 1 base and J lost 2; bases outside the gene matches: 2. The germline CDR1 and CDR2 sequences are SGHTA and FQGNSA. CDR3 bases: TGTGCCAGCAGCTTAGGGGGGACTAGCGGGACCTACGAGCAGTACTTC. Translating gives CASSLGGTSGTYEQYF.

This clonotype has only a few counts. CDR3 sequence reads: CASSYSNGGGYGYTF. Written as DNA, the CDR3 is TGTGCCAGCAGTTACTCGAACGGGGGCGGCTATGGCTACACCTTC. The V gene is TRBV6-2 or TRBV6-3, the J gene TRBJ1-2; D is possibly TRBD1 (6 bases). The CDR3 is made up of 15 amino acids. Germline CDR1 is MNHEY and CDR2 is SVGEGT. The V gene lost 0 bases and the J gene lost 4 bases, with 12 bases spanning the gap.

This clonotype was seen a handful of times. The V gene is TRBV7-9, the J gene TRBJ1-1, with 7 nucleotides matching TRBD1. From germline, CDR1 is SEHNR and CDR2 FQNEAQ (reference sequence). The J segment lost 1 base and the V segment lost 3 bases, leaving 14 bases of the junction unmatched. This CDR3 has 18 residues. The CDR3, as DNA: TGTGCCAGCAGCTTCCCCCTGGCAGGGGGGTTGGGGAACACTGAAGCTTTCTTT. This sequence encodes CASSFPLAGGLGNTEAFF.

V and J are TRBV5-4 and TRBJ2-3; D is possibly TRBD2 (7 bases). Looked up from germline, CDR1 is SGHNT and CDR2 is YYREEE (reference sequence). The CDR3 contains 15 residues. Trimming took off 6 bases at V and 0 bases at J, with 14 bases between the two ends. CDR3 in DNA: TGTGCCAGCACCGAGGGGGGGTCGAGCACAGATACGCAGTATTTT. Its protein is CASTEGGSSTDTQYF.

This clonotype is labeled as medium-sized (0.01 to 0.1%). The V call is TRBV2, the J call TRBJ2-1, with D perhaps TRBD2 (6 bases). V was shortened by 8 bases and J by 10 bases, with 18 bases between the two germline ends. CDR3 length equals 13 residues. Germline loops: CDR1 SNHLY, CDR2 FYNNEI. CDR3 nucleotides: TGTGCCAGCCGTTCGGGAGTCGTGGACGAGCAGTTCTTC. Translation: CASRSGVVDEQFF.

This clonotype has a handful of counts. The rearrangement links TRBV7-8 to TRBJ2-7; 7 bases match TRBD1. Germline V CDR1 and CDR2: SGHVS, FQNEAQ. This CDR3 comprises 11 residues. Unmatched junction bases numbered 2, after V lost 5 bases and J lost 7 bases. In DNA, the CDR3 is TGTGCCAGCAGCCGCAGGGGGGAGCAGTACTTC. Amino acids: CASSRRGEQYF.

The CDR3 sequence is CASSSTSLLYGYTF. DNA for the CDR3: TGCGCCAGCAGTTCGACTAGCTTACTCTATGGCTACACCTTC. The chain has TRBV10-2 and TRBJ1-2; D call uncertain. Germline lookup yields CDR1 WSHSY and CDR2 SAAADI. The CDR3 is 14 amino acids. The V gene lost 5 bases and the J gene lost 4 bases, with 14 bases spanning the gap.

The chain is built from TRBV6-5 and TRBJ2-1, with 7 bases that match TRBD2. The CDR3 runs to 16 residues. Germline values: CDR1 MNHEY, CDR2 SVGAGI. The V gene end was trimmed by 4 bases and the J gene end by 3 bases; junction bases not matched to a gene: 9. The CDR3, as DNA: TGTGCCAGCAGTTTGACTAGCCGGGGGGACTACAATGAGCAGTTCTTC. It encodes CASSLTSRGDYNEQFF.

V is TRBV20-1 and J is TRBJ2-5, with 11 nucleotides matching TRBD2. The CDR3 has 19 residues. The V and J ends lost 3 bases and 0 bases, in that order; junction bases with no gene match: 15. From germline, CDR1 is DFQATT and CDR2 SNEGSKA (reference sequence). The DNA for the CDR3 is TGCAGTGCTAGGGGCCTTCGGGCTAGCGGGAGGAGGTACCAAGAGACCCAGTACTTC. Its translation: CSARGLRASGRRYQETQYF.

This clonotype was observed a few times. The chain uses TRBV6-1 and TRBJ2-7, with D possibly called TRBD1 or TRBD2 (5 bases each). The V gene lost 6 bases and the J gene lost 6 bases, with 18 bases spanning the gap. The germline V gene encodes CDR1 MNHNS and CDR2 SASEGT. The CDR3 spans 14 residues. The DNA for the CDR3 is TGTGCCAGCAGAAACAGCCTCGGGGCGGGCGAGCAGTACTTC. Amino acid sequence: CASRNSLGAGEQYF.

The genes are TRBV20-1 and TRBJ2-1; the D gene could be TRBD1 or TRBD2 (5 bases each). The V gene's germline CDR1 is DFQATT and CDR2 SNEGSKA (reference sequence). The CDR3 is made up of 12 amino acids. The V end was cut by 5 bases, the J end by 7 bases, with 12 bases between. Written as DNA, the CDR3 is TGCAGTGCTTCGAGGGGTTTTAATGAGCAGTTCTTC. This gives the protein CSASRGFNEQFF.

The rearrangement joins TRBV5-1 to TRBJ1-1; D call uncertain. This CDR3 has 14 amino acids. Per the germline V gene, CDR1 is SGHRS and CDR2 is YFSETQ. Trimming left V 7 bases short and J 6 bases short, with 19 bases between. The CDR3: CASLRNPGWPEAFF. The CDR3 bases are TGCGCCAGCCTAAGAAACCCCGGGTGGCCTGAAGCTTTCTTT.

Only a few counts were recorded for this clonotype. The chain uses TRBV2 and TRBJ1-2; 7 bases agree with TRBD1. The CDR3 is made up of 14 amino acids. The V gene's germline CDR1 is SNHLY and CDR2 FYNNEI. After removal of 6 bases from V and 5 bases from J, the junction contained 9 bases not matched to a gene. In DNA, the CDR3 is TGTGCCAGCAGGAGGGGACAGAGCGAATATGGCTACACCTTC. This gives the protein CASRRGQSEYGYTF.

By sample fraction, this clonotype is medium-sized. V is TRBV20-1 and J is TRBJ1-2; 8 nucleotides align to TRBD1. CDR1 DFQATT and CDR2 SNEGSKA come from the germline V gene (reference sequence). With 2 bases clipped from V and 8 bases from J, the junction kept 7 bases outside the gene matches. The CDR3 is made up of 13 amino acids. The CDR3 is CSARRTGGEGYTF. The CDR3 DNA follows: TGCAGTGCTAGACGAACAGGGGGAGAGGGCTACACCTTC.

The CDR3 sequence is CASSPPGQVETQYF. In nucleotides, the CDR3 is TGTGCCAGCTCACCCCCGGGACAAGTAGAGACCCAGTACTTC. The chain is built from TRBV18 and TRBJ2-5, with D perhaps TRBD1 (6 bases). CDR1 is KGHSH, CDR2 LQKENI, per germline. With 3 bases removed from V and 4 bases from J, the gap between germline ends came to 12 bases. This CDR3 spans 14 amino acids.

This chain uses TRBV7-9 with TRBJ2-7; TRBD2 is a possible D gene (6 bases). Germline assignment: CDR1 SEHNR and CDR2 FQNEAQ (reference sequence). The CDR3 covers 15 residues. Trimming took off 7 bases at V and 3 bases at J, with 19 bases between the two ends. The CDR3 is CASTGTGRRDYEQYF. The CDR3 DNA follows: TGTGCCAGCACGGGAACGGGACGGAGGGACTACGAGCAGTACTTC. Using reference TRBV7-9 and TRBJ2-7 for the parts outside the CDR3, the full variable domain is DTGVSQNPRHKITKRGQNVTFRCDPISEHNRLYWYRQTLGQGPEFLTYFQNEAQLEKSRLLSDRFSAERPKGSFSTLEIQRTEQGDSAMYLCASTGTGRRDYEQYFGPGTRLTVT.

This clonotype was found a few times. CDR3 sequence (DNA): TGCAGTGCTCCCCAGGGGGGCAGGGGCTACAATGAGCAGTTCTTC. This gives the protein CSAPQGGRGYNEQFF. V usage is TRBV20-1 and J usage is TRBJ2-1, with D perhaps TRBD1 (7 bases). V was pared by 5 bases and J by 3 bases, with 17 bases between. This CDR3 spans 15 amino acids. Germline CDR1 DFQATT, CDR2 SNEGSKA (reference sequence).

The sample holds a few counts of this clonotype. The V gene is TRBV7-9, the J gene TRBJ2-7, with 10 bases matching TRBD1. CDR1 SEHNR and CDR2 FQNEAQ come from the germline V gene (reference sequence). After removal of 5 bases from V and 6 bases from J, the junction contained 7 bases not matched to a gene. The CDR3 extends over 14 amino acids. CDR3 DNA sequence: TGTGCCAGCAGCCCGGGACAGGGGTGGTTCGAGCAGTACTTC. Translation: CASSPGQGWFEQYF.

This chain connects TRBV6-5 to TRBJ1-2, with 8 bases matching TRBD1. Per the germline V gene, CDR1 is MNHEY and CDR2 is SVGAGI. The CDR3 is 13 amino acids. V lost 4 bases, J lost 9 bases, and 7 bases stayed unmatched. The CDR3 nucleotides are TGTGCCAGCAGTTCCGCAGGGGGCACTCGCTACACCTTC. Its protein product is CASSSAGGTRYTF.

The chain joins TRBV6-1 to TRBJ1-2; possible D gene TRBD1, 5 bases. The CDR3 runs to 15 residues. CDR1 is MNHNS and CDR2 is SASEGT in the germline V gene. Between the trimmed V and J ends, which lost 6 bases and 4 bases, there was a span of 18 bases. The CDR3 nucleotides are TGTGCCAGCAGCCTTCGGACGTATGGGGCCTATGGCTACACCTTC. This gives the protein CASSLRTYGAYGYTF.

This clonotype was counted between two and nine times. The rearrangement uses TRBV2 and TRBJ2-1, with D possibly being TRBD1 (5 bases). V was trimmed by 7 bases and J by 2 bases, leaving 12 bases between them. Germline V gene sequence: CDR1 SNHLY, CDR2 FYNNEI. CDR3 length: 14 residues. The chain's CDR3 is CASTPQGAYNEQFF. CDR3 sequence (DNA): TGTGCCAGCACCCCCCAGGGTGCCTACAATGAGCAGTTCTTC.

This clonotype appeared a single time. The chain couples TRBV6-1 to TRBJ1-1; weak D call: TRBD1 (5 bases). The CDR3 has 16 residues. Germline CDR1 MNHNS, CDR2 SASEGT. With 6 bases removed from V and 4 bases from J, the gap between germline ends came to 21 bases. The CDR3 loop is CASRPRGGVGRTEAFF. The CDR3 region has the DNA TGTGCCAGCAGACCCCGCGGGGGGGTAGGGCGCACTGAAGCTTTCTTT.

The chain uses TRBV6-5 and TRBJ2-5; maybe TRBD1 (6 bases). There are 15 residues in the CDR3. Looked up from germline, CDR1 is MNHEY and CDR2 is SVGAGI. Trimming removed 2 bases from V and 2 bases from J, with 12 bases in between. This CDR3 is CASSYQGPLQETQYF. The CDR3 nucleotides are TGTGCCAGCAGTTACCAGGGGCCGCTTCAAGAGACCCAGTACTTC.

This chain links TRBV29-1 with TRBJ1-1, with D possibly being TRBD1 (6 bases). Trimming cost V 4 bases and J 3 bases, with 9 bases left between them. The CDR3 covers 12 residues. Germline values: CDR1 SQVTM, CDR2 ANQGSEA. The CDR3 sequence: CSVARGYTEAFF. CDR3 DNA sequence: TGCAGCGTTGCTAGGGGGTACACTGAAGCTTTCTTT.

This clonotype was seen more than once but under ten times. The chain links TRBV19 to TRBJ2-7; D is uncertain. The CDR3 runs to 13 residues. V was clipped by 6 bases and J by 1 base, with 10 bases between them. The V gene's germline CDR1 is LNHDA and CDR2 SQIVND (reference sequence). CDR3 amino acids: CASRSYDSYEQYF. The CDR3 DNA reads as TGTGCCAGTAGGAGTTACGATTCCTACGAGCAGTACTTC.

The chain uses TRBV2 and TRBJ1-6, with D uncertain. Germline CDR1 is SNHLY and CDR2 is FYNNEI. The CDR3 runs 13 residues. Trimming removed 4 bases from V and 8 bases from J, with 9 bases in between. CDR3 nucleotide sequence: TGTGCCAGCAGTGGCGAAATTGATTCACCCCTCCACTTT. This codes for CASSGEIDSPLHF.

This clonotype was observed a handful of times. This chain uses TRBV29-1 with TRBJ1-2, with D possibly matching TRBD1 (6 bases). This CDR3 is 15 amino acids long. V lost 4 bases and J lost 4, with 19 bases in between. From germline, CDR1 is SQVTM and CDR2 ANQGSEA. CDR3 amino acids: CSVVIPGQGTYGYTF. Written as DNA, the CDR3 is TGCAGCGTTGTCATACCGGGGCAGGGGACCTATGGCTACACCTTC.

This chain links TRBV4-2 with TRBJ1-1; D gene ambiguous. V dropped 0 bases and J dropped 1 base, with 12 bases sitting between them. CDR1 is LGHNA and CDR2 is YNFKEQ in the germline V gene. The CDR3 length is 16 residues. CDR3 in amino acids: CASSQEEGRGNTEAFF. Here the CDR3 DNA reads TGTGCCAGCAGCCAAGAGGAAGGACGGGGGAACACTGAAGCTTTCTTT.